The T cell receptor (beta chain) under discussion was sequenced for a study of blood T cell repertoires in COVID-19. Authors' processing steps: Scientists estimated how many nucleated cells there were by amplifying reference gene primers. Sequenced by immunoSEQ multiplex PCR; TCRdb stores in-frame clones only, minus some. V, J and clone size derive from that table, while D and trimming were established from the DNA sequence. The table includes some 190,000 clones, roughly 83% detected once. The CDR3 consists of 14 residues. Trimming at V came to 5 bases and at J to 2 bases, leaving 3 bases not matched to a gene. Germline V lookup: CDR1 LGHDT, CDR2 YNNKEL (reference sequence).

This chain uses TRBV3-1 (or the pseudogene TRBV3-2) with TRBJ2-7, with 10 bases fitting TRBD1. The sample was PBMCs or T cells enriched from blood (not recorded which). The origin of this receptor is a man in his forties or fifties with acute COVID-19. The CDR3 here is CASSTGTGAYEQYF. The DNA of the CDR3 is TGTGCCAGCAGCACCGGGACAGGGGCCTACGAGCAGTACTTC.